A single sample gave rise to the 17 T cell receptor beta chains below, sequenced in a study of OX40 agonist ivuxolimab in advanced cancers. Clones were read by immunoSEQ multiplex PCR, and TCRdb kept only the in-frame ones, dropping some. The sample has 65,000 to 70,000 clones, approximately 85% seen once. The sequencing used CD4+ or CD8+ T cells sorted from blood, collected in a trial of the OX40 agonist ivuxolimab. The receptors were gathered from an adult with an advanced solid tumor such as melanoma, head and neck, liver or kidney cancer.

This chain's CDR3 is CSVAPGQGGTGELFF. The DNA of the CDR3 is TGCAGCGTTGCCCCCGGTCAGGGGGGCACCGGGGAGCTGTTTTTT. The chain couples TRBV29-1 to TRBJ2-2, with D tentatively TRBD1 (7 bases). Germline lookup yields CDR1 SQVTM and CDR2 ANQGSEA. Trimming cost V 4 bases and J 4 bases, with 16 bases left between them. This CDR3 contains 15 residues.

The chain recombines TRBV11-2 with TRBJ2-3, with D possibly matching TRBD2 (6 bases). Trimming removed 3 bases at V and 6 bases at J, with 10 bases between. Germline V gene sequence: CDR1 SGHAT, CDR2 FQNNGV. The CDR3 runs 13 residues. The CDR3 loop is CASSLGTPDTQYF. The CDR3 bases are TGTGCCAGCAGCTTGGGGACTCCCGATACGCAGTATTTT.

CDR3: CASKPSFAVNTEAFF. In DNA, the CDR3 is TGCGCCAGCAAACCATCATTCGCGGTAAACACTGAAGCTTTCTTT. This chain connects TRBV10-1 to TRBJ1-1; D call uncertain. V was pared by 7 bases and J by 2 bases, with 17 bases between. The germline CDR1 and CDR2 sequences are WNHNN and SYGVQD (reference sequence). CDR3 size: 15 residues.

This clone is a singleton in its sample. The same CDR3 is also encoded by other DNA sequences in this sample. The chain carries TRBV11-3 and TRBJ2-3, with D unresolved. The CDR3 covers 12 residues. Germline-derived CDR1 and CDR2 are SGHNT and YENEEA. The V and J ends lost 4 bases and 2 bases respectively, with 4 bases between them. CDR3 nucleotide sequence: TGTGCCAGCAGCTCTCACACAGATACGCAGTATTTT. Amino acids: CASSSHTDTQYF.

The chain employs TRBV14 and TRBJ1-2; no firm D call. Germline CDR1 reads SGHDN; CDR2 reads FVKESK. Trimming shortened V by 2 bases and J by 3 bases, and 10 bases separated the two germline ends. There are 14 residues in the CDR3. The CDR3 region is CASSQYLVDYGYTF. CDR3 in DNA: TGTGCCAGCAGCCAATATCTAGTTGACTATGGCTACACCTTC.

J is TRBJ1-3 and V is TRBV6-5; possibly TRBD1 for D (6 bases). Deletions cut 6 bases from V and 0 bases from J, with 12 bases between. Germline CDR1 MNHEY, CDR2 SVGAGI. The CDR3 runs 15 residues. The CDR3 nucleotides are TGTGCCAGCAGGGAGGGGGGCAGCTCTGGAAACACCATATATTTT. Translating it yields CASREGGSSGNTIYF.

The V and J genes are TRBV27 and TRBJ1-5; D gene uncertain. Germline assignment: CDR1 MNHEY and CDR2 SMNVEV (reference sequence). The V and J ends lost 1 base and 0 bases respectively, with 13 bases between them. The CDR3 is made up of 17 amino acids. CDR3 nucleotides: TGTGCCAGCAGTTTATATGGCGGAGGGTATAGCAATCAGCCCCAGCATTTT. Residues: CASSLYGGGYSNQPQHF.

This clone was found a few times. V is TRBV15 and J is TRBJ2-2; D possibly corresponds to TRBD2 (6 bases). The CDR3 length is 13 residues. The V end was cut by 5 bases, the J end by 7 bases, with 11 bases between. Germline-derived CDR1 and CDR2 are LNHNV and YYDKDF (reference sequence). CDR3 residues: CATSGRMGGELFF. Here the CDR3 DNA reads TGTGCCACCAGCGGGAGGATGGGCGGGGAGCTGTTTTTT.

The CDR3 protein is CGAGNTEAFF. CDR3 DNA sequence: TGTGGAGCAGGGAACACTGAAGCTTTCTTT. The V call is TRBV6-1, the J call TRBJ1-1, with no clear D. Germline CDR1 and CDR2: MNHNS and SASEGT. The CDR3 is made up of 10 amino acids.

The CDR3 here is CAISGEGTGGETQYF. CDR3 nucleotide sequence: TGTGCCATCAGTGGTGAGGGGACCGGGGGAGAGACCCAGTACTTC. The J gene is TRBJ2-5, the V gene TRBV10-3; maybe TRBD2 (6 bases). The germline CDR1 and CDR2 sequences are ENHRY and SYGVKD. V was cut by 4 bases and J by 4 bases, with 16 bases left in between. The CDR3 totals 15 residues.

This clone was seen more than once but under ten times. The chain has TRBV4-3 and TRBJ1-4, with TRBD1 as a possible D gene (5 bases). Trimming left V 1 base short and J 9 bases short, with 15 bases between. Germline CDR1 LGHNA, CDR2 YSLEER. The CDR3 is 15 amino acids. The CDR3 here is CASSQAQGPRKKLFF. CDR3 nucleotide sequence: TGCGCCAGCAGCCAAGCGCAGGGCCCAAGAAAAAAACTGTTTTTT.

Points on this clone: The identical CDR3 is also encoded by other nucleotide sequences in the sample. This chain connects TRBV7-2 to TRBJ1-2; D not resolved. V lost 4 bases and J 7 bases, leaving 22 bases between the germline ends. CDR1 and CDR2 (germline): SGHTA, FQGNSA. This CDR3 contains 16 residues. The CDR3 protein is CASSSQTNLGQLGYTF. CDR3 nucleotide sequence: TGTGCCAGCAGCTCCCAGACGAACCTCGGTCAACTTGGCTACACCTTC.

This chain connects TRBV28 to TRBJ1-2; D is undetermined. This CDR3 is built from 13 residues. Trimming left V 7 bases short and J 2 bases short, with 11 bases between. CDR1 and CDR2 from the germline V gene are MDHEN and SYDVKM. CDR3 nucleotides: TGTGCCAGCACCCTCCCGGGGAACTATGGCTACACCTTC. Protein product: CASTLPGNYGYTF.

The rearrangement links TRBV5-8 to TRBJ2-3, with D possibly TRBD1 on 6 matching bases. The CDR3 covers 13 residues. The V gene lost 3 bases and the J gene lost 3 bases, with 8 bases spanning the gap. CDR1 and CDR2 from the germline V gene are SGHTS and YDEGEE. The CDR3 here is CASSSGQTDTQYF. For the CDR3, the DNA is TGTGCCAGCAGCTCTGGACAGACAGATACGCAGTATTTT.

The V gene is TRBV6-6, the J gene TRBJ2-5; weak D call: TRBD2 (5 bases). The germline CDR1 and CDR2 sequences are MNHNY and SVGAGI (reference sequence). CDR3 length: 13 residues. V lost 7 bases to trimming and J lost 9 bases, with 18 bases between them. The CDR3 here is CASTLTSSKPQYF. CDR3 nucleotides: TGTGCCAGCACCTTAACGTCTAGCAAGCCCCAGTACTTC.

The chain employs TRBV19 and TRBJ1-5; no clear D gene. Trimming stripped 6 bases from V and 2 bases from J, with 11 bases between. Germline V gives CDR1 LNHDA, CDR2 SQIVND (reference sequence). The CDR3 contains 14 residues. The CDR3 sequence is CASRNPMRNQPQHF. Written as DNA, the CDR3 is TGTGCCAGTAGAAATCCCATGCGCAATCAGCCCCAGCATTTT.

The rearrangement joins TRBV5-6 to TRBJ1-1, with 7 bases matching TRBD1. From germline, CDR1 is SGHDT and CDR2 YYEEEE. The CDR3 sequence is 14 residues long. V trimming: 5 bases; J trimming: 3 bases; junction bases outside the gene matches: 7. For the CDR3, the DNA is TGTGCCAGCAGACTACAGGGGTTCGACACTGAAGCTTTCTTT. It translates to CASRLQGFDTEAFF.